This T cell receptor (beta chain) stems from a study of CD8 T cells in Susac syndrome. Study summary: Treatment at blood withdrawal was none, corticosteroids, or intravenous immunoglobulin alone in Susac syndrome patients. Study results and limitations: In Susac patients, clonal expansion was not detected in CD4+ cells. By the study's own acknowledgment, its TCR sequencing and HLA analysis included relatively few individuals.

Concerning this clonotype: Its antigen remains unidentified.

The CDR3 length is 11 residues. Trimming removed 0 bases from V and 12 bases from J; junction bases left unmatched: 4. CDR1 and CDR2 (germline): DFQATT, SNEGSKA (reference sequence). TEMRA cells were enriched by FACS, and CD4+ and CD8+ T cells were negatively isolated. Reverse transcription of about 0.5 to 1 ug RNA was carried out with random hexamers. TCRdb re-analysed the immunoSEQ multiplex PCR reads in MiXCR, keeping a single row per CDR3 protein. The profile covers some 160,000 distinct CDR3 sequences, with around 94% appearing a single time and 0.1% to 0.13% taken by the ten largest. The chain has TRBV20-1 and TRBJ1-2, with 7 bases aligning to TRBD1. The source is a human donor with Susac syndrome. Sequencing input: CD4+ T cells from PBMCs. CDR3 nucleotides: TGCAGTGCTAGAGAACAGGGGCTGAACACCTTC. It is translated as CSAREQGLNTF.